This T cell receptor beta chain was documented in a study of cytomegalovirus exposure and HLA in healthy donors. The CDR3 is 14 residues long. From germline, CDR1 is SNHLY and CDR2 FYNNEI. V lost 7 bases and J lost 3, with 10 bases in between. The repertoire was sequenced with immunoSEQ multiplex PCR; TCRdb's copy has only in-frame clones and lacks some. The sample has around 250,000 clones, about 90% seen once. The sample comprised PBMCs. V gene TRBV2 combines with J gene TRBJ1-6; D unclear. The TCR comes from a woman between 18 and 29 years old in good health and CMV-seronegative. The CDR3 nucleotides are TGTGCCAGCACGCCGCGGATCTATAATTCACCCCTCCACTTT. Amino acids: CASTPRIYNSPLHF.